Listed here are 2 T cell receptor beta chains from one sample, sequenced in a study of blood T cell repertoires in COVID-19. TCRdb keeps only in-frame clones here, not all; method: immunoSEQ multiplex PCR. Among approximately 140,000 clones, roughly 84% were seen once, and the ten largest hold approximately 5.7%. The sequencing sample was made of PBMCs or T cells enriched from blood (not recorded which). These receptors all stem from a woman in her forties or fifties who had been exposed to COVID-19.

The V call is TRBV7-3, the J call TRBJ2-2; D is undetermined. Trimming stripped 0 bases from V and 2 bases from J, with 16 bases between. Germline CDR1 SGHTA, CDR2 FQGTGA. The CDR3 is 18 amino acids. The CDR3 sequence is CASSLTLVSAGNTGELFF. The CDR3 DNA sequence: TGTGCCAGCAGCTTAACGCTTGTGTCTGCAGGCAACACCGGGGAGCTGTTTTTT.

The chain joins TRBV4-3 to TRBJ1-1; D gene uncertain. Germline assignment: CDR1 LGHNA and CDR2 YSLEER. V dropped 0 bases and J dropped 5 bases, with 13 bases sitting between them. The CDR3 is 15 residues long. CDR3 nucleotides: TGCGCCAGCAGCCAAGAGGTAGTGGGGAGGACTGAAGCTTTCTTT. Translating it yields CASSQEVVGRTEAFF.